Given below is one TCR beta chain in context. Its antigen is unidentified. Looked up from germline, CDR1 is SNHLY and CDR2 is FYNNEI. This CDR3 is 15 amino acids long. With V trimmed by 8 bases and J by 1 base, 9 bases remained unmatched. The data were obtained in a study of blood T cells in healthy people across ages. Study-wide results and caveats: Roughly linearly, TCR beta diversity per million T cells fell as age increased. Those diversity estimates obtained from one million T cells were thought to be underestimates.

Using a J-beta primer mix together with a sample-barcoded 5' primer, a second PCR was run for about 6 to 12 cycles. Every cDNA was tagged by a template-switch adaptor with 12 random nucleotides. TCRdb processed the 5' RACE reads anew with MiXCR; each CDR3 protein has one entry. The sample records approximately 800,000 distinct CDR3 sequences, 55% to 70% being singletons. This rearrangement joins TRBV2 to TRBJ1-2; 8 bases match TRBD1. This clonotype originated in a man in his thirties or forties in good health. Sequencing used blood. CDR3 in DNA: TGTGCCAGCTACGGACAGGGTGGGGTTAACTATGGCTACACCTTC. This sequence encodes CASYGQGGVNYGYTF.